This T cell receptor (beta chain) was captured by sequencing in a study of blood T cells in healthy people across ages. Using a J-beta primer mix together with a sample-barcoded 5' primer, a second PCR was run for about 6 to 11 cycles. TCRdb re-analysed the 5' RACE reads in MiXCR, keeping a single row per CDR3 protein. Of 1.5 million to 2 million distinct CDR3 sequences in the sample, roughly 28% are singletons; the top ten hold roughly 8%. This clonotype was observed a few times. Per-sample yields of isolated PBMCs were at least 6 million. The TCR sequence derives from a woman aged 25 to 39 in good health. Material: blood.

CDR3 sequence: CATSDAPAYGQGGKTQYF. The CDR3 DNA reads as TGTGCCACCAGTGATGCGCCAGCATATGGACAGGGGGGGAAGACCCAGTACTTC. The chain couples TRBV24-1 to TRBJ2-5; the match to TRBD1 covers 10 bases. The V gene's germline CDR1 is KGHDR and CDR2 SFDVKD. Germline trimming cut 3 bases from V and 6 bases from J; bases unmatched to any gene: 15. The CDR3 is 18 amino acids.